This TCR beta chain was retrieved from a study of cytomegalovirus exposure and HLA in healthy donors. Findings of the study overall: A later analysis showed that HLA-associated TCR beta chains had undergone more clonal expansion than equally common others.

J was trimmed by 13 bases and V by 4 bases; bases with no gene match: 7. The CDR3 covers 12 residues. CDR1 and CDR2 from the germline V gene are LGHNA and YNFKEQ. In regard to this clone: Its matching antigen is unknown.

The PCR employed 60 Vbeta primers together with 13 Jbeta primers. TCRdb's table, derived via immunoSEQ multiplex PCR, lists solely in-frame clones and lacks some. The table has about 200,000 clones, 82% seen once; the top ten hold around 6%. This clonotype was obtained from a middle-aged man in good health and CMV-seropositive. Sequenced: PBMCs. The chain joins TRBV4-2 to TRBJ1-2, with 9 positions matching TRBD1. CDR3 DNA sequence: TGTGCCAGCAGCCCCTCAGGGGACAGGGTCACCTTC. Amino acids: CASSPSGDRVTF.